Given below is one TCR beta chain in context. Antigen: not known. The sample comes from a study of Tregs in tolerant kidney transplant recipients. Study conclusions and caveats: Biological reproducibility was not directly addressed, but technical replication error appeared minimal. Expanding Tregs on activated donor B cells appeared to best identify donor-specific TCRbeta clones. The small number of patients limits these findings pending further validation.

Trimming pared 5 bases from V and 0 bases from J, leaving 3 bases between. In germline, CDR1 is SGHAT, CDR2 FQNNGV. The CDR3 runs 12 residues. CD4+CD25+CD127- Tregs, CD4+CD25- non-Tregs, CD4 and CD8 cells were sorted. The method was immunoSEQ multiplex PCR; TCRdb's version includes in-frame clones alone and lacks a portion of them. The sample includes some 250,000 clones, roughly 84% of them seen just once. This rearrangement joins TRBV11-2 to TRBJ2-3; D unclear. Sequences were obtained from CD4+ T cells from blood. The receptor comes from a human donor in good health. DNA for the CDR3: TGTGCCAGCAGCCCGAGCACAGATACGCAGTATTTT. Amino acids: CASSPSTDTQYF.